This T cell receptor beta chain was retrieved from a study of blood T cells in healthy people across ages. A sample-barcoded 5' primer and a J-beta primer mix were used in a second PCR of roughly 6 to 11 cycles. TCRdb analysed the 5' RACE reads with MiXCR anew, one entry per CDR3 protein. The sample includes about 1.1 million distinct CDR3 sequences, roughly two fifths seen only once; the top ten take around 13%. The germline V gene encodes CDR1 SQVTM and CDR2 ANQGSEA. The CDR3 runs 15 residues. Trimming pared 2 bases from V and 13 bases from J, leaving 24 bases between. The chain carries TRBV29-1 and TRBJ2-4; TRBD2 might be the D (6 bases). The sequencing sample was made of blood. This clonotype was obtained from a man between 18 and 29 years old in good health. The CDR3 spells CSVEIAGKAYNEQYF. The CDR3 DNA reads TGCAGCGTTGAAATTGCGGGAAAAGCCTACAATGAGCAGTACTTC. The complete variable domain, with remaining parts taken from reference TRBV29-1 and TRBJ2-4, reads SAVISQKPSRDICQRGTSLTIQCQVDSQVTMMFWYRQQPGQSLTLIATANQGSEATYESGFVIDKFPISRPNLTFSTLTVSNMSPEDSSIYLCSVEIAGKAYNEQYFGAGTRLSVL.